This TCR beta chain was recorded in a study of T cell responses to AZD1222 COVID-19 vaccine. General study findings and limits: Among those given AZD1222, only five or six were seropositive at baseline.

Regarding this clone: The antigen is undetermined.

Analyses pooled second doses at about 4 or about 12 weeks. Here immunoSEQ multiplex PCR was the method, and the copy in TCRdb shows in-frame clones only, minus some. The repertoire holds around 160,000 clones, roughly nine tenths seen once, with 1.3% in the top ten. Sequenced material: peripheral blood, taken 28 days after the second AZD1222 dose. This clonotype was sampled from an adult who received the AZD1222 COVID-19 vaccine.

Written as DNA, the CDR3 is TGTGCCAGCAGCCAAGTTGGAGACAATTCACCCCTCCACTTT. It yields the protein CASSQVGDNSPLHF. The chain links TRBV3-1 (or the pseudogene TRBV3-2) to TRBJ1-6; no reliable D call. The length of the CDR3 is 14 residues. The V gene's germline CDR1 is LGHDT and CDR2 YNNKEL (reference sequence). V dropped 1 base and J dropped 7 bases, with 8 bases sitting between them.